The 27 T cell receptor beta chains below come from one sample, sequenced in a study of low-dose radiotherapy and immunotherapy resistance in tumors. TRAV- and TRBV-specific primers were used for first-strand cDNA, which covered alpha and beta chains. TCRs were amplified for approximately 21 PCR cycles with a constant-region primer and V-primer adapter. TCRdb analysed the reads with MiXCR anew, one entry per CDR3 protein. The sample has around 13,000 distinct CDR3 sequences, approximately 68% seen once. The source of these receptors is a human donor with advanced metastatic prostate, ovarian, gallbladder or colorectal cancer (not recorded which). This table probably holds off-target reads from a library built for another chain.

The chain's CDR3 is CASRTTGQGASEAFF. The DNA of the CDR3 is TGTGCCAGCAGAACCACCGGACAGGGGGCGTCTGAAGCTTTCTTT. The chain carries TRBV2 and TRBJ1-1, with TRBD1 matching over 11 bases. V gave up 6 bases and J gave up 6 bases; unmatched junction bases: 9. CDR3 length: 15 residues. Germline CDR1 is SNHLY and CDR2 is FYNNEI.

Here the CDR3 reads CASSYSGLGEDTEAFF. CDR3 DNA sequence: TGTGCCAGCAGTTACTCAGGGTTAGGAGAGGACACTGAAGCTTTCTTT. The chain employs TRBV6-5 and TRBJ1-1, with D unclear. The length of the CDR3 is 16 residues. Germline V gene lookup returns CDR1 MNHEY and CDR2 SVGAGI. Trimming cost V 0 bases and J 3 bases, with 14 bases left between them.

This chain uses TRBV12-3 or TRBV12-4 with TRBJ1-3, with a weak D call TRBD1 (6 bases). CDR3 size: 15 residues. The V and J ends lost 6 bases and 0 bases respectively, with 12 bases between them. Written as DNA, the CDR3 is TGTGCCAGCAGGCCAGGGGACTTCTCTGGAAACACCATATATTTT. Translating gives CASRPGDFSGNTIYF.

The chain combines TRBV3-1 with TRBJ2-7; D is unresolved. V was clipped by 0 bases and J by 4 bases, with 13 bases between them. Germline V gene sequence: CDR1 LGHDT, CDR2 YNNKEL (reference sequence). The CDR3 loop spans 15 amino acids. The CDR3, as DNA: TGTGCCAGCAGCCAAGATTTGCAGGCCGCTTACGAGCAGTACTTC. Its translation: CASSQDLQAAYEQYF.

V gene TRBV11-2 combines with J gene TRBJ2-7; 7 nucleotides align to TRBD1. The CDR3 consists of 14 residues. The germline CDR1 and CDR2 sequences are SGHAT and FQNNGV. Trimming took 0 bases from V and 3 from J; bases not matched to a gene: 2. CDR3 amino acids: CASSLEQGFYEQYF. For the CDR3, the DNA is TGTGCCAGCAGCTTAGAACAGGGGTTCTACGAGCAGTACTTC. The full variable domain, completed using reference TRBV11-2 and TRBJ2-7, is EAGVAQSPRYKIIEKRQSVAFWCNPISGHATLYWYQQILGQGPKLLIQFQNNGVVDDSQLPKDRFSAERLKGVDSTLKIQPAKLEDSAVYLCASSLEQGFYEQYFGPGTRLTVT.

This chain joins TRBV7-2 and TRBJ2-5, with D hard to call. The V end lost 2 bases, the J end lost 2 bases, and 6 bases lay between the germline ends. The CDR3 has 13 residues. Looked up from germline, CDR1 is SGHTA and CDR2 is FQGNSA. CDR3: CASSLSRQETQYF. Here the CDR3 DNA reads TGTGCCAGCAGCTTATCCCGACAAGAGACCCAGTACTTC.

The rearrangement joins TRBV5-6 to TRBJ2-1; the match to TRBD2 covers 7 bases. The CDR3 contains 15 residues. The trim removed 6 bases at V and 7 bases at J, leaving 13 bases unmatched. The V gene's germline CDR1 is SGHDT and CDR2 YYEEEE. The CDR3 reads CASIWGGTTSNEQFF. The CDR3 coding sequence is TGTGCCAGCATCTGGGGCGGGACTACCAGTAATGAGCAGTTCTTC.

The chain employs TRBV19 and TRBJ2-5; 9 nucleotides align to TRBD2. CDR3 length: 14 residues. Looked up from germline, CDR1 is LNHDA and CDR2 is SQIVND (reference sequence). Unmatched junction bases numbered 8, after V lost 7 bases and J lost 5 bases. In DNA, the CDR3 is TGTGCCAGTACAGCGGGGGGCCAGGCGGAGACCCAGTACTTC. This sequence encodes CASTAGGQAETQYF.

The chain joins TRBV29-1 to TRBJ2-3; unclear D gene. Trimming pared 2 bases from V and 5 bases from J, leaving 2 bases between. The CDR3 sequence is 10 residues long. CDR1 is SQVTM, CDR2 ANQGSEA, per germline. The CDR3 loop reads CSVEQDTQYF. The CDR3 DNA reads TGCAGCGTTGAACAAGATACGCAGTATTTT.

The chain links TRBV15 to TRBJ1-5; D remains ambiguous. Germline-derived CDR1 and CDR2 are LNHNV and YYDKDF (reference sequence). The CDR3 sequence is 13 residues long. The V and J ends lost 0 bases and 7 bases respectively, with 7 bases between them. DNA of the CDR3: TGTGCCACCAGCAGAGACGGAACGCAGCCCCAGCATTTT. This gives the protein CATSRDGTQPQHF. Full variable domain (missing parts from reference TRBV15 and TRBJ1-5): DAMVIQNPRYQVTQFGKPVTLSCSQTLNHNVMYWYQQKSSQAPKLLFHYYDKDFNNEADTPDNFQSRRPNTSFCFLDIRSPGLGDTAMYLCATSRDGTQPQHFGDGTRLSIL.

V is TRBV5-1 and J is TRBJ2-7; tentative D call: TRBD2 (6 bases). CDR1 and CDR2 from the germline V gene are SGHRS and YFSETQ. V lost 4 bases to trimming and J lost 0 bases, with 14 bases between them. CDR3 length: 15 amino acids. The CDR3 sequence: CASSPTTSLSYEQYF. As DNA, the CDR3 is TGCGCCAGCAGCCCTACGACTAGTCTCTCCTACGAGCAGTACTTC.

V gene TRBV5-1 combines with J gene TRBJ2-1; TRBD2 matches at 11 bases. This CDR3 region has 15 residues. Germline CDR1 SGHRS, CDR2 YFSETQ. V trimming: 4 bases; J trimming: 9 bases; junction bases outside the gene matches: 9. CDR3 in DNA: TGCGCCAGCAGCAGGACGGGACTAGCGGAGGCTGAGCAGTTCTTC. Translating it yields CASSRTGLAEAEQFF.

The rearrangement links TRBV30 to TRBJ1-1; TRBD1 matches at 8 bases. The ends lost 4 bases at V and 3 bases at J; junction bases unmatched: 4. The CDR3 has 13 amino acids. Germline CDR1 GTSNPN, CDR2 SVGIG (reference sequence). In DNA form, the CDR3 reads TGTGCCTGGACGACAGGGGTCCACACTGAAGCTTTCTTT. Translating it yields CAWTTGVHTEAFF.

This clonotype has only a few counts. This chain uses TRBV11-2 with TRBJ2-5; TRBD2 is a possible D gene (5 bases). V shed 5 bases and J shed 5 bases, with 15 bases lying between them. The germline gives CDR1 SGHAT, CDR2 FQNNGV. The CDR3 extends over 14 amino acids. The CDR3 sequence is CASSPRVLEETQYF. As DNA, the CDR3 is TGTGCCAGCAGCCCGAGGGTCCTTGAGGAGACCCAGTACTTC.

The rearrangement links TRBV6-8 to TRBJ1-1, with D tentatively TRBD1 (5 bases). V lost 2 bases to trimming and J lost 4 bases, with 8 bases between them. Per the germline V gene, CDR1 is MNHGY and CDR2 is SAAAGT. The CDR3 consists of 13 residues. The CDR3 is CASSYQRGTEAFF. CDR3 nucleotide sequence: TGTGCCAGCAGTTACCAAAGGGGCACTGAAGCTTTCTTT.

This clonotype occurred once. The chain links TRBV19 to TRBJ1-2; a weak D match, TRBD1 (5 bases). V gave up 7 bases and J gave up 4 bases, with 13 bases separating them. In germline, CDR1 is LNHDA, CDR2 SQIVND (reference sequence). The CDR3 is 13 residues long. The CDR3 DNA reads TGTGCCAGTACGCCAGGGCGCCGCTATGGCTACACCTTC. As protein: CASTPGRRYGYTF.

This clonotype showed up just a few times. The CDR3 sequence: CASSPTSGGAGEQFF. CDR3 coding DNA: TGCGCCAGCAGCCCCACTAGCGGGGGGGCCGGTGAGCAGTTCTTC. The chain couples TRBV5-1 to TRBJ2-1; 13 positions agree with TRBD2. Trimming took 4 bases from V and 9 from J; bases not matched to a gene: 7. Germline values: CDR1 SGHRS, CDR2 YFSETQ. The CDR3 totals 15 residues.

In nucleotides, the CDR3 is TGTGCCAGCAGCCGGACAGCCCTCAACACTGAAGCTTTCTTT. Translating it yields CASSRTALNTEAFF. The chain recombines TRBV5-6 with TRBJ1-1; D is possibly TRBD1 (6 bases). V gave up 4 bases and J gave up 2 bases, with 12 bases separating them. The CDR3 runs to 14 residues. CDR1 SGHDT and CDR2 YYEEEE come from the germline V gene.

The chain joins TRBV6-2 or TRBV6-3 to TRBJ1-5, with D possibly being TRBD1 (5 bases). CDR3 length equals 15 residues. CDR1 MNHEY and CDR2 SVGEGT come from the germline V gene. V lost 7 bases to trimming and J lost 5 bases, with 18 bases between them. The CDR3 bases are TGTGCCAGCATCGGGACCGGGGCACCCGATCAGCCCCAGCATTTT. It is translated as CASIGTGAPDQPQHF.

V usage is TRBV7-2 and J usage is TRBJ2-1; 13 bases match TRBD2. V was pared by 6 bases and J by 8 bases, with 4 bases of the junction left unmatched. The CDR3 is 14 residues long. CDR1 and CDR2 from the germline V gene are SGHTA and FQGNSA. The CDR3 sequence is CASRRGLAGDEQFF. CDR3 in DNA: TGTGCCAGCAGAAGAGGACTAGCGGGGGATGAGCAGTTCTTC.

The CDR3 DNA reads as TGTGCTAGTGGTTTGTGGCCCGGGACTCTGGACACTGAAGCTTTCTTT. Protein sequence: CASGLWPGTLDTEAFF. This chain uses TRBV12-5 with TRBJ1-1, with D tentatively TRBD1 (5 bases). In germline, CDR1 is LGHNT, CDR2 FRNRAP. Trimming removed 2 bases at V and 3 bases at J, with 16 bases between. CDR3 size: 16 residues.

This clonotype appeared a few times. The chain joins TRBV20-1 to TRBJ1-5; D is unclear. Germline V CDR1 and CDR2: DFQATT, SNEGSKA (reference sequence). This CDR3 contains 13 residues. V lost 1 base to trimming and J lost 4 bases, with 8 bases between them. CDR3 sequence: CSARVLENQPQHF. Here the CDR3 DNA reads TGCAGTGCTAGAGTTCTGGAGAATCAGCCCCAGCATTTT.

The rearrangement uses TRBV6-2 or TRBV6-3 and TRBJ2-4; D possibly uses TRBD1 or TRBD2 (5 bases each). The ends were cut back, 4 bases at V and 0 bases at J, with 10 bases in the middle. The CDR3 covers 15 residues. Looked up from germline, CDR1 is MNHEY and CDR2 is SVGEGT. Here the CDR3 DNA reads TGTGCCAGCAGTTCTACCGGGACAGCCAAAAACATTCAGTACTTC. This gives the protein CASSSTGTAKNIQYF.

This chain connects TRBV18 to TRBJ2-7; D possibly corresponds to TRBD1 (5 bases). The V gene's germline CDR1 is KGHSH and CDR2 LQKENI. Trimming took off 3 bases at V and 3 bases at J, with 6 bases between the two ends. The CDR3 sequence is 12 residues long. The CDR3 DNA sequence: TGTGCCAGCTCACCGACAGTCTACGAGCAGTACTTC. Protein: CASSPTVYEQYF.

The V and J genes are TRBV3-1 and TRBJ1-1; D gene ambiguous. There are 13 residues in the CDR3. In germline, CDR1 is LGHDT, CDR2 YNNKEL (reference sequence). Trimming removed 6 bases from V and 1 base from J, with 9 bases in between. The CDR3 loop is CASSPSGNTEAFF. The CDR3 coding sequence is TGTGCCAGCAGTCCTTCAGGGAACACTGAAGCTTTCTTT.

This clonotype was seen once. This rearrangement joins TRBV20-1 to TRBJ1-5; no clear D. The CDR3 is 15 residues long. V lost 5 bases and J lost 0, with 14 bases in between. Germline V CDR1 and CDR2: DFQATT, SNEGSKA (reference sequence). CDR3 loop: CSAPPGYYSNQPQHF. The DNA for the CDR3 is TGCAGTGCTCCACCGGGGTATTATAGCAATCAGCCCCAGCATTTT.

The chain recombines TRBV6-6 with TRBJ2-5; 8 positions agree with TRBD1. The CDR3 extends over 15 amino acids. Germline values: CDR1 MNHNY, CDR2 SVGAGI (reference sequence). V was pared by 5 bases and J by 5 bases, with 10 bases of the junction left unmatched. This chain's CDR3 is CASSEGAGGAETQYF. CDR3 nucleotide sequence: TGTGCCAGCAGTGAAGGGGCAGGGGGCGCGGAGACCCAGTACTTC.